This paragraph covers one T cell receptor (beta chain) sequence. This sample was included in a study of blood T cell repertoires in COVID-19. About the research overall: Acute and convalescent COVID-19 specimens originated in the United States, Italy and Spain. Nucleic acid was either cDNA or gDNA, and it came from T cells, B-cell-depleted T cells, or PBMCs.

After removal of 8 bases from V and 4 bases from J, the junction contained 5 bases not matched to a gene. CDR1 LGHDT and CDR2 YNNKEL come from the germline V gene (reference sequence). This CDR3 is built from 13 residues. In the authors' workflow: Amplification of reference gene primers was used by the study to estimate nucleated cell counts. The data were produced by immunoSEQ multiplex PCR, yet TCRdb's version contains in-frame clones alone and is incomplete. That table gives V, J and clone size, and the DNA gave D and trimming. The data contain about 290,000 clones, 85% of them singletons. The sequenced sample was peripheral blood. The receptor was derived from a woman between 50 and 59 years old with active or convalescent COVID-19. The chain employs TRBV3-1 (or the pseudogene TRBV3-2) and TRBJ1-5, with 7 bases lining up with TRBD1. The chain's CDR3 is CASARDRNQPQHF. The DNA for the CDR3 is TGTGCCAGCGCCCGGGACAGAAATCAGCCCCAGCATTTT.